This TCR beta chain was found in a study of CD8 T cells in Susac syndrome. The length of the CDR3 is 9 residues. Between the trimmed V and J ends, which lost 5 bases and 10 bases, there was a span of 6 bases. Germline assignment: CDR1 SQVTM and CDR2 ANQGSEA. CD8+ and CD4+ T cells taken from blood had their TCR beta sequenced. The multiple sclerosis controls comprised treatment-naive patients whose relapsing-remitting disease was stable or active. Purification of the CD8+ and CD4+ T cells relied on negative isolation, and TEMRA cells underwent FACS enrichment. After extraction with the RNeasy kit, 0.5 to 1 ug of the RNA was reverse transcribed using random hexamers. By means of immunoSEQ multiplex PCR, TCR beta CDR3 spanning 54 Vbeta and 13 Jbeta underwent amplification. In TCRdb, the immunoSEQ multiplex PCR reads were re-called with MiXCR into one record per CDR3 protein. The sample consists of a few hundred thousand distinct CDR3 sequences, 95% of them appearing once.

The TCR sequence derives from a human donor with multiple sclerosis. The J gene is TRBJ2-1, the V gene TRBV29-1; D unresolved. Sequences were obtained from CD4+ T cells from PBMCs. The CDR3 sequence is CSVQPEQFF. The DNA for the CDR3 is TGCAGCGTTCAGCCCGAGCAGTTCTTC.